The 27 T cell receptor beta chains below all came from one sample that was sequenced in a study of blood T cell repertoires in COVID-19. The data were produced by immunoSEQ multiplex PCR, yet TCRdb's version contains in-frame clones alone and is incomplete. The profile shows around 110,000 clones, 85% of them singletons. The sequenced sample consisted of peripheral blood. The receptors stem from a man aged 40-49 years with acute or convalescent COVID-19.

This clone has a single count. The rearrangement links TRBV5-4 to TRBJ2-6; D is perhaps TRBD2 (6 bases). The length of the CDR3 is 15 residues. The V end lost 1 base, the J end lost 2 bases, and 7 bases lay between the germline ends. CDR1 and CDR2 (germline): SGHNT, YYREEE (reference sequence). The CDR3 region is CASSLLATGANVLTF. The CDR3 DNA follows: TGTGCCAGCAGCTTGCTAGCGACTGGGGCCAACGTCCTGACTTTC.

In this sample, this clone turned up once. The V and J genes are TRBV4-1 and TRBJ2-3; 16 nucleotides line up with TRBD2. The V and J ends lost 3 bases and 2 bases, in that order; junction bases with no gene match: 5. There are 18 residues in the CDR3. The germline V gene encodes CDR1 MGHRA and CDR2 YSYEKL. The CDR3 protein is CASSQGLAGGITTDTQYF. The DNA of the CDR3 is TGCGCCAGCAGCCAGGGACTAGCGGGGGGGATTACCACAGATACGCAGTATTTT.

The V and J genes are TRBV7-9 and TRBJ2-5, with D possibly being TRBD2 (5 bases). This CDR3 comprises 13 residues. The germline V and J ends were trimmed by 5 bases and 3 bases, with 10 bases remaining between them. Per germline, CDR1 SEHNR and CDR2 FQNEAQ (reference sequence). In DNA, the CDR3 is TGTGCCAGCAGCGCGGACGGGAAAGAGACCCAGTACTTC. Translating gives CASSADGKETQYF. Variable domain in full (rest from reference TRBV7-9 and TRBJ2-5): DTGVSQNPRHKITKRGQNVTFRCDPISEHNRLYWYRQTLGQGPEFLTYFQNEAQLEKSRLLSDRFSAERPKGSFSTLEIQRTEQGDSAMYLCASSADGKETQYFGPGTRLLVL.

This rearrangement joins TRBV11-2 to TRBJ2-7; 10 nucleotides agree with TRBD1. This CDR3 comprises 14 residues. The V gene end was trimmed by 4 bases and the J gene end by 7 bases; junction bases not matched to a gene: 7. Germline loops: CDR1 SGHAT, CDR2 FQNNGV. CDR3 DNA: TGTGCCAGCAGCTCCGGGACAGGGGTATGGGAGCAGTACTTC. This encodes CASSSGTGVWEQYF.

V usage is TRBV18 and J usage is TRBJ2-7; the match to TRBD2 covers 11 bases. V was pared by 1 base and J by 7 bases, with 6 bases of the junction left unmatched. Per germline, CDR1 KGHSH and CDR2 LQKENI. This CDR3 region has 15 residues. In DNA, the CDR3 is TGTGCCAGCTCACCACGAACTAGCGGGAGTAATGAGCAGTACTTC. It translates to CASSPRTSGSNEQYF.

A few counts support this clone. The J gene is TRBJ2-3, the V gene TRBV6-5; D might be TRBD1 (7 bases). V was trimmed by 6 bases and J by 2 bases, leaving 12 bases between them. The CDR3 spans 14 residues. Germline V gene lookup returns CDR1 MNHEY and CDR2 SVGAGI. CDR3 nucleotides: TGTGCCAGCAGACACAGGGGACTCACAGATACGCAGTATTTT. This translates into CASRHRGLTDTQYF.

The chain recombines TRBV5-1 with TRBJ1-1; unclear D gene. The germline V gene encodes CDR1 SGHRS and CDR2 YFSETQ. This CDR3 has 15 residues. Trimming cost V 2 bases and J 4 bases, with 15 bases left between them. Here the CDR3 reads CASSFGWAGSTEAFF. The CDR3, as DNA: TGCGCCAGCAGCTTTGGGTGGGCCGGTAGCACTGAAGCTTTCTTT.

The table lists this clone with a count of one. The CDR3 region is CASSDGGKAEAFF. The CDR3 DNA sequence: TGCGCCAGCAGTGATGGCGGGAAGGCTGAAGCTTTCTTT. This chain connects TRBV10-1 to TRBJ1-1; no firm D call. This CDR3 region has 13 residues. The germline gives CDR1 WNHNN, CDR2 SYGVQD (reference sequence). Trimming stripped 3 bases from V and 6 bases from J, with 11 bases between.

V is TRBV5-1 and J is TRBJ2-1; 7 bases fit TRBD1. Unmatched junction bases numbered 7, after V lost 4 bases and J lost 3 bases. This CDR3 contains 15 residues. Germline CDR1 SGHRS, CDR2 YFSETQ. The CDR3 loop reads CASSLGTDFYNEQFF. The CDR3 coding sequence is TGCGCCAGCAGCCTCGGGACAGATTTCTACAATGAGCAGTTCTTC.

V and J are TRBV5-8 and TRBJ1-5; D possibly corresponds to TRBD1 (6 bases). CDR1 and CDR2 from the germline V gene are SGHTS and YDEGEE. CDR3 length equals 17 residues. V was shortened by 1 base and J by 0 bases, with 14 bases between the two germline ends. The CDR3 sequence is CASSLYLGTPSNQPQHF. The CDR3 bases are TGTGCCAGCAGCTTGTACTTGGGGACACCTAGCAATCAGCCCCAGCATTTT.

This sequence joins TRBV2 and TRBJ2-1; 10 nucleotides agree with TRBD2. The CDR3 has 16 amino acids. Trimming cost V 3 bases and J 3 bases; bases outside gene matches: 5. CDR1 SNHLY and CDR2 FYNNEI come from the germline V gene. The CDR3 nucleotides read TGTGCCAGCAGTGAGTTGGGGACTAGCGTCTACAATGAGCAGTTCTTC. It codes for CASSELGTSVYNEQFF.

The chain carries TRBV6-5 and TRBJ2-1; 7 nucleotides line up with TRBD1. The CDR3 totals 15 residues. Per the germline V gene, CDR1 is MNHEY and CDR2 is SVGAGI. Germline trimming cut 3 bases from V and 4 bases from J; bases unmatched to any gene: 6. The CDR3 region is CASSYDRERYNEQFF. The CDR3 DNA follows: TGTGCCAGCAGTTATGACAGGGAAAGATACAATGAGCAGTTCTTC.

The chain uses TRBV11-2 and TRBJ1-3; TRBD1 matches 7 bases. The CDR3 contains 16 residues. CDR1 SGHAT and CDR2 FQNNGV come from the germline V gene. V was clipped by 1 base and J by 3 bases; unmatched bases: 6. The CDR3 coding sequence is TGTGCCAGCAGCTTAGGATTGGCAGGGGGTGGAAACACCATATATTTT. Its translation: CASSLGLAGGGNTIYF.

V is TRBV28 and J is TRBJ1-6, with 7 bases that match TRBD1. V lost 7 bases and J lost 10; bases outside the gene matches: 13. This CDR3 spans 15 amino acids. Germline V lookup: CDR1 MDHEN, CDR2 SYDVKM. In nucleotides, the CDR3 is TGTGCCAGCACCGCCCGACAGGGAAGAGGGTCACCCCTCCACTTT. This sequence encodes CASTARQGRGSPLHF. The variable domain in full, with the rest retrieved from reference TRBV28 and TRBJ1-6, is DVKVTQSSRYLVKRTGEKVFLECVQDMDHENMFWYRQDPGLGLRLIYFSYDVKMKEKGDIPEGYSVSREKKERFSLILESASTNQTSMYLCASTARQGRGSPLHFGNGTRLTVT.

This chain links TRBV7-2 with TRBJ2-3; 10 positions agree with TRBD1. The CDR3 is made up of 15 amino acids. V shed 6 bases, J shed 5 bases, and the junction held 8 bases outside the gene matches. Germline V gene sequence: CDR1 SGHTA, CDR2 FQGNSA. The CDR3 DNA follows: TGTGCCAGCAGTCGACAGGGGGCGAGAAAAGATACGCAGTATTTT. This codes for CASSRQGARKDTQYF.

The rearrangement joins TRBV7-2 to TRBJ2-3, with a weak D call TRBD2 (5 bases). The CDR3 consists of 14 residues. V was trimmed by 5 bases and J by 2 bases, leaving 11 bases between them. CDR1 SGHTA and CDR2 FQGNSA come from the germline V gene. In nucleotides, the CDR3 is TGTGCCAGCAGCCCTAGCCATACCACAGATACGCAGTATTTT. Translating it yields CASSPSHTTDTQYF.

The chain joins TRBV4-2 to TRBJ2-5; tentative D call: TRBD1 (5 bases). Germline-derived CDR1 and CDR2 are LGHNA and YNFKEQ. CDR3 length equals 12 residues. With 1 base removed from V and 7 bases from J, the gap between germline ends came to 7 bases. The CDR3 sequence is CASSQGGLTQYF. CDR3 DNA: TGTGCCAGCAGCCAAGGGGGCCTGACCCAGTACTTC.

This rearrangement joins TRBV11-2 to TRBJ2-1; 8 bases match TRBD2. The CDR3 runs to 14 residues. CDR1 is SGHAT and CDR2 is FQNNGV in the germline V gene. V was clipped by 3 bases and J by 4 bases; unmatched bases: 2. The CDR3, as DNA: TGTGCCAGCAGCTTCGGCGGGGGGTACAATGAGCAGTTCTTC. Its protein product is CASSFGGGYNEQFF.

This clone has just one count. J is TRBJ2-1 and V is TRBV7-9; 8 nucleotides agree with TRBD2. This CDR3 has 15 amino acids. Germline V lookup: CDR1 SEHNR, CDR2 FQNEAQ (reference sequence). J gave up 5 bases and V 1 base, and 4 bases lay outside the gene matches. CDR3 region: CASSLGSGRDNEQFF. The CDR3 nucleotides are TGTGCCAGCAGCTTAGGGAGCGGGAGAGACAATGAGCAGTTCTTC.

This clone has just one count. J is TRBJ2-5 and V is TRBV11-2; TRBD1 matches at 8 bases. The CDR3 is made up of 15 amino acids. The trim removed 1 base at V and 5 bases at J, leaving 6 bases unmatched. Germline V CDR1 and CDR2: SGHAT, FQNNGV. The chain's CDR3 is CASSLVQGGLETQYF. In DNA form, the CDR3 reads TGTGCCAGCAGCTTAGTACAGGGGGGCTTGGAGACCCAGTACTTC.

This CDR3 is CASSPAGLQETQYF. CDR3 DNA sequence: TGTGCCAGCAGCCCTGCCGGACTACAAGAGACCCAGTACTTC. This chain connects TRBV11-2 to TRBJ2-5; possible D gene TRBD2, 6 bases. Between the trimmed V and J ends, which lost 5 bases and 2 bases, there was a span of 12 bases. Germline V CDR1 and CDR2: SGHAT, FQNNGV. The CDR3 loop spans 14 amino acids.

The CDR3 DNA reads as TGCAGCGTTGAAGATTCCCCGATAGCTAACTATGGCTACACCTTC. Translation: CSVEDSPIANYGYTF. This rearrangement joins TRBV29-1 to TRBJ1-2; D not resolved. Germline V gene sequence: CDR1 SQVTM, CDR2 ANQGSEA. The V and J ends lost 0 bases and 0 bases respectively, with 11 bases between them. The CDR3 sequence is 15 residues long.

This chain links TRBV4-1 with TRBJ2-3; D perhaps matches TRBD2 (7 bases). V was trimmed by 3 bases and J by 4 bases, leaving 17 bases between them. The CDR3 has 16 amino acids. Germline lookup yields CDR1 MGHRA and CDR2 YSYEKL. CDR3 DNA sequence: TGCGCCAGCAGCCAGAGCGGTGGGGGGGCCGCAGATACGCAGTATTTT. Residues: CASSQSGGGAADTQYF.

As DNA, the CDR3 is TGCGCCAGCAGCTTGGGGGACAGGGCCTTCTACGAGCAGTACTTC. This codes for CASSLGDRAFYEQYF. The rearrangement joins TRBV5-1 to TRBJ2-7; 9 bases align to TRBD1. Germline CDR1 and CDR2: SGHRS and YFSETQ. The ends lost 0 bases at V and 3 bases at J; junction bases unmatched: 4. The CDR3 length is 15 residues.

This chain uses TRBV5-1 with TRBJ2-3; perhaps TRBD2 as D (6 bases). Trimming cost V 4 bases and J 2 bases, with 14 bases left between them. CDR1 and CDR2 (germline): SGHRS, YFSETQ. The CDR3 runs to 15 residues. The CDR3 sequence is CASSVLAIVTDTQYF. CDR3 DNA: TGCGCCAGCAGCGTGCTAGCGATCGTCACAGATACGCAGTATTTT.

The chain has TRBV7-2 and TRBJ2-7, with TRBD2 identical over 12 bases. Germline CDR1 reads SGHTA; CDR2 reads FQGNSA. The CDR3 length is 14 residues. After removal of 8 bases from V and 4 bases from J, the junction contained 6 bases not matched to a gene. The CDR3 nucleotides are TGTGCCAGCGGGAATGGACTAGCGGGATACGAGCAGTACTTC. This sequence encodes CASGNGLAGYEQYF.

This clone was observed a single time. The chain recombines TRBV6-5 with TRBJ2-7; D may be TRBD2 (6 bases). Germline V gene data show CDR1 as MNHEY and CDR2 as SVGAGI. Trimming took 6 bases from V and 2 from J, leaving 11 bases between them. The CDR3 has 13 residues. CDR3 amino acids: CASRGDLTYEQYF. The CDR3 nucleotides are TGTGCCAGCAGAGGGGACTTGACCTACGAGCAGTACTTC.